The following is a T cell receptor beta chain sequence with its context. Antigen unknown. These data belong to a study of T cell responses to AZD1222 COVID-19 vaccine. Findings and limits, study-wide: Across spike, vaccine-associated CD4 TCRs were found, dominant at 160-218 and 743-854.

Looked up from germline, CDR1 is SGHDT and CDR2 is YYEEEE. The CDR3 length is 15 residues. V was shortened by 4 bases and J by 4 bases, with 15 bases between the two germline ends. The data were produced by immunoSEQ multiplex PCR, yet TCRdb's version contains in-frame clones alone and is incomplete. Of 150,000 to 200,000 clones in the sample, under 95% are singletons; the top ten hold about 1.4%. The clonotype was recovered from an adult in good health. Source: peripheral blood, taken on day 0 of AZD1222 vaccination. The chain recombines TRBV5-6 with TRBJ1-5, with D maybe TRBD1 (6 bases). The CDR3 loop is CASSPSGTQNQPQHF. The CDR3 bases are TGTGCCAGCAGCCCTTCCGGGACACAAAATCAGCCCCAGCATTTT.